The rows below give T cell receptor beta chains drawn from one sample of a study of cytomegalovirus exposure and HLA in healthy donors. Assay used: immunoSEQ multiplex PCR; TCRdb lists only in-frame clones, some missing. The sample contains around 150,000 clones, roughly four fifths of which appear only once. The specimen sequenced was PBMCs. All receptors derive from a man in his fifties in good health and CMV-seropositive. CDR3s include the opening cysteine and the closing phenylalanine or tryptophan. The D gene is left open where the match is weak. Clone size is stated in some rows and not others, as once, few, many or a class when expanded.

D | size | J | V | CDR3 | DNA
TRBD2 | - | TRBJ2-7 | TRBV6-5 | CASGGTRGLYEQYF | TGTGCCAGCGGTGGGACTAGGGGTTTGTACGAGCAGTACTTC
- | - | TRBJ1-6 | TRBV28 | CASSSMRSPLHF | TGTGCCAGCAGTTCAATGAGGTCACCCCTCCACTTT
- | once | TRBJ2-3 | TRBV18 | CASSPGNLTDTQYF | TGTGCCAGCTCACCGGGCAACCTCACAGATACGCAGTATTTT
- | few | TRBJ2-5 | TRBV27 | CASSLTGDWETQYF | TGTGCCAGCAGTTTAACAGGGGACTGGGAGACCCAGTACTTC
- | - | TRBJ2-7 | TRBV28 | CASSLDRRYYEQYF | TGTGCCAGCAGTCTAGACAGGCGTTACTACGAGCAGTACTTC
TRBD2 | - | TRBJ2-7 | TRBV5-5 | CASSLGSGRYSYEQYF | TGTGCCAGCAGCTTGGGGAGCGGGAGGTACTCCTACGAGCAGTACTTC
- | - | TRBJ1-5 | TRBV6-6 | CASSSGGNQPQHF | TGTGCCAGCAGTTCAGGGGGCAATCAGCCCCAGCATTTT
TRBD2 | - | TRBJ2-2 | TRBV9 | CASSVSSGYTGELFF | TGTGCCAGCAGCGTATCTAGCGGCTACACCGGGGAGCTGTTTTTT
TRBD2 | once | TRBJ2-7 | TRBV7-9 | CASSFLAGGSYEQYF | TGTGCCAGCAGCTTCCTAGCGGGAGGCTCCTACGAGCAGTACTTC
TRBD2 | - | TRBJ2-3 | TRBV13 | CASSVASGPTDTQYF | TGTGCCAGCAGCGTAGCTAGCGGCCCCACAGATACGCAGTATTTT